Presented here are 11 T cell receptor beta chains from one specimen sequenced in a study of blood T cell repertoires in COVID-19. Here immunoSEQ multiplex PCR was the method, and the copy in TCRdb shows in-frame clones only, minus some. The sample lists hundreds of thousands of clones; about 82% were seen once. The specimen sequenced was peripheral blood. Receptors originate from a man aged 50 to 59 with active or convalescent COVID-19.

The chain is built from TRBV15 and TRBJ1-5, with 8 bases identical to TRBD1. Unmatched junction bases numbered 5, after V lost 3 bases and J lost 4 bases. The germline gives CDR1 LNHNV, CDR2 YYDKDF (reference sequence). The CDR3 is 15 residues long. CDR3 nucleotides: TGTGCCACCAGCAGCTTCAGGGGGCCAAATCAGCCCCAGCATTTT. Translation gives CATSSFRGPNQPQHF.

J is TRBJ2-7 and V is TRBV6-5, with TRBD2 identical over 13 bases. V was clipped by 7 bases and J by 4 bases; unmatched bases: 7. The CDR3 is 15 residues long. Germline CDR1 is MNHEY and CDR2 is SVGAGI. CDR3 region: CASTGTSGNPYEQYF. The CDR3 DNA reads TGTGCCAGCACCGGGACTAGCGGGAACCCATACGAGCAGTACTTC.

The sample holds one count of this clone. CDR3 DNA: TGTGCCAGCAGTCAAACCGTGACTAGCGGGAGGTTTCTTCGGCGGACAGATACGCAGTATTTT. This codes for CASSQTVTSGRFLRRTDTQYF. V gene TRBV3-1 (or the pseudogene TRBV3-2) combines with J gene TRBJ2-3, with TRBD2 identical over 13 bases. CDR1 LGHDT and CDR2 YNNKEL come from the germline V gene (reference sequence). V dropped 6 bases and J dropped 3; count of bases not matched to a gene: 21. The CDR3 runs 21 residues.

The chain uses TRBV4-3 and TRBJ1-2, with D tentatively TRBD1 (6 bases). Germline loops: CDR1 LGHNA, CDR2 YSLEER. The CDR3 extends over 12 amino acids. V was pared by 4 bases and J by 5 bases, with 8 bases between. This CDR3 is CASSRTGYGYTF. CDR3 nucleotides: TGCGCCAGCAGCCGCACAGGGTATGGCTACACCTTC.

The chain is built from TRBV15 and TRBJ2-3; possibly TRBD1 for D (6 bases). The CDR3 has 16 amino acids. Per the germline V gene, CDR1 is LNHNV and CDR2 is YYDKDF (reference sequence). The V end lost 1 base, the J end lost 0 bases, and 11 bases lay between the germline ends. The CDR3 DNA follows: TGTGCCACCAGCAGAGGGACAGAAAGGAGCACAGATACGCAGTATTTT. It specifies CATSRGTERSTDTQYF.

The genes are TRBV29-1 and TRBJ2-7; 9 bases fit TRBD1. The CDR3 loop spans 12 amino acids. CDR1 is SQVTM and CDR2 is ANQGSEA in the germline V gene. DNA for the CDR3: TGCAGATGGGACAGGGAAAGATACGAGCAGTACTTC. Its translation: CRWDRERYEQYF.

The rearrangement links TRBV4-3 to TRBJ2-1; TRBD2 agrees at 13 bases. V lost 3 bases and J lost 7; bases outside the gene matches: 9. Germline CDR1 reads LGHNA; CDR2 reads YSLEER. This CDR3 comprises 17 residues. CDR3 DNA sequence: TGCGCCAGCAGCCAGCGCGTTCCGGGACTAGCGGGAAATGAGCAGTTCTTC. Amino acids: CASSQRVPGLAGNEQFF.

The rearrangement links TRBV27 to TRBJ1-2; a possible D gene is TRBD1 (5 bases). The CDR3 is made up of 13 amino acids. V was trimmed by 6 bases and J by 6 bases, leaving 14 bases between them. Looked up from germline, CDR1 is MNHEY and CDR2 is SMNVEV (reference sequence). The CDR3 DNA sequence: TGTGCCAGCAGCAGGGCGACTGGCAATGGCTACACCTTC. Translating gives CASSRATGNGYTF.

As concerns this clone: Other nucleotide sequences in the sample specify the same CDR3. The rearrangement uses TRBV7-3 and TRBJ2-5, with D perhaps matching TRBD2 (5 bases). The CDR3 runs 13 residues. From germline, CDR1 is SGHTA and CDR2 FQGTGA. Deletions cut 5 bases from V and 2 bases from J, with 9 bases between. In DNA, the CDR3 is TGTGCCAGCAGCCGCGGGTCACAAGAGACCCAGTACTTC. Its protein is CASSRGSQETQYF.

The chain couples TRBV29-1 to TRBJ1-1; D remains unclear. V lost 5 bases and J lost 1, with 17 bases in between. There are 15 residues in the CDR3. Germline V gene lookup returns CDR1 SQVTM and CDR2 ANQGSEA. The CDR3 sequence: CSVPAPARGNTEAFF. The DNA for the CDR3 is TGCAGCGTTCCAGCGCCAGCCCGGGGGAACACTGAAGCTTTCTTT.

The chain employs TRBV2 and TRBJ1-5, with D unresolved. The CDR3 runs 13 residues. V was shortened by 7 bases and J by 7 bases, with 14 bases between the two germline ends. Germline V gene sequence: CDR1 SNHLY, CDR2 FYNNEI. This CDR3 is CASTPSPRQPQHF. The CDR3 coding sequence is TGTGCCAGCACCCCCTCCCCGAGGCAGCCCCAGCATTTT.